These T cell receptor beta chains were read from a single sample in a study of blood T cell repertoires in COVID-19. Sequencing was performed with immunoSEQ multiplex PCR; in TCRdb, only in-frame clones are kept and a portion is missing. The sample includes approximately 310,000 clones, 75% to 90% seen only once; the top ten take about 5.2%. The specimen sequenced was PBMCs or T cells enriched from blood (not recorded which). These receptors came from a man aged 55 to 70 who had recovered from COVID-19. The CDR3 runs from the conserved cysteine through the conserved F or W.

TRBV5-4,TRBJ2-2,CASSPGGTSGVPTGELFF
TRBV4-1,TRBJ2-7,CASSRDPRTSGRDEQYF
TRBV30,TRBJ1-4,CAFDRATNEKLFF
TRBV2,TRBJ2-1,CASSEALAGAQQFF
TRBV15,TRBJ1-3,CATSRDPGGGNTIYF
TRBV5-6,TRBJ2-5,CASSLGASGLETQYF
TRBV6-5,TRBJ1-2,CASSYRGSGYGYTF
TRBV3-1/TRBV3-2,TRBJ2-6,CASRGTGGSGANVLTF
TRBV23-1,TRBJ2-2,CASSQSRHREDTGELFF
TRBV5-3,TRBJ2-7,CARSPIGQGQGVDEQYF
TRBV7-8,TRBJ2-3,CASQGGLRGADTQYF
TRBV24-1,TRBJ2-6,CATSDYDRSHSGANVLTF
TRBV5-6,TRBJ1-1,CASGRKGMNTEAFF
TRBV5-4,TRBJ1-2,CASSFKAGGNYGYTF
TRBV5-1,TRBJ2-7,CASSSRGDTRSYEQYF
TRBV2,TRBJ2-7,CASSGVRASEQYF
TRBV18,TRBJ1-2,CASSPGQGVVYGYTF
TRBV11-2,TRBJ2-7,CASSPTSRRSSYEQYF
TRBV6-2/TRBV6-3,TRBJ2-7,CASSTSGRSYEQYF
TRBV6-2/TRBV6-3,TRBJ1-4,CASSSLGGQGDEKLFF
TRBV27,TRBJ2-1,CASSSPSGIHNEQFF
TRBV13,TRBJ2-7,CASSPPGGQLYEQYF
TRBV6-1,TRBJ1-4,CASSEAHRGTNEKLFF
TRBV18,TRBJ2-1,CASSPGRGQTGNEQFF
TRBV6-5,TRBJ1-2,CASSYQGTGLGYTF
TRBV18,TRBJ2-7,CASSLGTTYEQYF
TRBV24-1,TRBJ2-5,CATSDPRDRVWETQYF
TRBV29-1,TRBJ1-1,CSVVFAQVMNTEAFF
TRBV7-2,TRBJ1-5,CASSFQEGGAQHF
TRBV7-3,TRBJ1-2,CASSLGGANYGYTF
TRBV9,TRBJ2-1,CASSGTKDRALGNEQFF
TRBV19,TRBJ1-5,CASSSDSLNQPQHF
TRBV4-1,TRBJ1-1,CASSHRQGQLTVEAFF
TRBV6-5,TRBJ1-1,CASSYTGRTEAFF
TRBV9,TRBJ2-1,CASSPQLAYNEQFF
TRBV19,TRBJ1-6,CASSSRATGSPLHF
TRBV27,TRBJ1-5,CASKDQGRGQPQHF
TRBV11-2,TRBJ2-7,CASSSGTSGNHEQYF
TRBV9,TRBJ1-4,CASSAQSTAVNEKLFF
TRBV20-1,TRBJ2-7,CSASRWRTYEQYF
TRBV10-3,TRBJ1-1,CAIRFEGLTEAFF
TRBV6-5,TRBJ2-7,CASTTGRNYEQYF
TRBV6-2/TRBV6-3,TRBJ2-7,CASSWTGGSYEQYF
TRBV18,TRBJ1-5,CASSPMIVTGGGQPQHF
TRBV28,TRBJ2-7,CASSFVGGGRSGEQYF
TRBV4-2,TRBJ2-2,CASSHPDIPGELFF
TRBV4-2,TRBJ2-7,CASSQAEGTYEQYF
TRBV5-5,TRBJ1-5,CASSLVGQPQHF
TRBV19,TRBJ1-2,CASSIGTAQGYGYTF
TRBV2,TRBJ2-7,CASSRRGISSYEQYF
TRBV28,TRBJ2-4,CASSLSPNRLAKNIQYF
TRBV10-3,TRBJ1-4,CAISPGQVSKEKLFF
TRBV11-3,TRBJ1-3,CASSDGTTGNTIYF
TRBV24-1,TRBJ2-7,CATSDLRGGSYEQYF